The entry that follows covers one TCR beta chain sequence. The antigen is undetermined. TCRdb redid the calling of the 5' RACE reads with MiXCR, one entry per CDR3 protein. This table has approximately 560,000 distinct CDR3 sequences, 17% appearing once. The source of the sample is a study of T-cell memory formation after mild COVID-19. Trimming pared 1 base from V and 5 bases from J, leaving 13 bases between. Per the germline V gene, CDR1 is SGHRS and CDR2 is YFSETQ. The CDR3 runs 14 residues. Study outcomes and limitations: CD4/CD8 balance characterized clones contracting day 15 to 85, and CD4+ skew characterized later expanders.

This clonotype was sampled from an adult woman who had mild COVID-19 (a few samples of this study predate the infection). Cell type and time point are not known. This chain uses TRBV5-1 with TRBJ2-7; no clear D gene. Sequenced: PBMCs or a T cell subset sorted from them (not recorded which). Here the CDR3 DNA reads TGCGCCAGCAGCTTGCTGTTGAGCGAGAACGAGCAGTACTTC. As protein: CASSLLLSENEQYF.